This TCR beta chain was identified during a study of a mutant IDH1 vaccine in newly diagnosed glioma. Study-level background: During weeks 1, 3, 5, 7, 11, 15, 19 and 23, patients received eight vaccinations. Vaccine administration was initiated 4-6 weeks following radiotherapy alone, or with temozolomide cycles. Treatment recipients were about 62% male and around 38% female, and their mean age was roughly 40 years. Therapy received beforehand was radiotherapy, temozolomide, or both, with most patients given both.

The V gene's germline CDR1 is SGHAT and CDR2 FQNNGV. With 5 bases removed from V and 0 bases from J, the gap between germline ends came to 17 bases. The CDR3 is 17 residues long. A word on this clone: Its cognate antigen is unknown.

The time point here: week 5, during vaccination. Vaccination used 300 ug of mutant IDH1 20-mer peptide per dose, with topical imiquimod. Sequencing was performed with immunoSEQ multiplex PCR; in TCRdb, only in-frame clones are kept and a portion is missing. The sample includes under 30,000 clones, 60% to 80% seen only once; the top ten take roughly a tenth. Sequenced here: PBMCs, sampled from a glioma patient whose treatment included an IDH1 peptide vaccine. The sequence was obtained from a man in his forties with glioma. J is TRBJ1-3 and V is TRBV11-2; possible D gene TRBD1, 5 bases. As DNA, the CDR3 is TGTGCCAGCAGCCCCCCAGGGAGGAGTGACTCTGGAAACACCATATATTTT. This translates into CASSPPGRSDSGNTIYF.